The TCR beta chain under discussion was sequenced for a study of memory CD4+ T cells and cytomegalovirus serostatus. General study results and limits: CMV serostatus prediction reached median AUC about 0.95, or 0.9 with US-trained model.

Germline-derived CDR1 and CDR2 are MNHNY and SVGAGI (reference sequence). The length of the CDR3 is 12 residues. V trimming: 4 bases; J trimming: 10 bases; junction bases outside the gene matches: 5. Original processing methods: Out-of-frame sequences were removed, leaving about 2,300,000 distinct TCRbeta sequences. The repertoire was sequenced with immunoSEQ multiplex PCR; TCRdb's copy has only in-frame clones and lacks some. D and trimming come from the DNA, and the V and J calls and clone size come from that table. This sample has 40,000 to 55,000 clones, with 60% to 85% found just once. The sort gate was single viable CD3+CD4+CD8-CD45RO+ cells for memory CD4+ T cells. Serum IgG to CMV pp150, pp28, p38 and p52 defined serostatus. Turning to this clone: Its cognate antigen is unknown.

The sample comprised memory CD4+ T cells from blood. The J gene is TRBJ1-2, the V gene TRBV6-6; TRBD1 matches at 8 bases. This sequence originates from an adult in good health and CMV-seropositive. CDR3 DNA: TGTGCCAGCAGTTTCGACAGGGGTCACTACACCTTC. Translated, it gives CASSFDRGHYTF.